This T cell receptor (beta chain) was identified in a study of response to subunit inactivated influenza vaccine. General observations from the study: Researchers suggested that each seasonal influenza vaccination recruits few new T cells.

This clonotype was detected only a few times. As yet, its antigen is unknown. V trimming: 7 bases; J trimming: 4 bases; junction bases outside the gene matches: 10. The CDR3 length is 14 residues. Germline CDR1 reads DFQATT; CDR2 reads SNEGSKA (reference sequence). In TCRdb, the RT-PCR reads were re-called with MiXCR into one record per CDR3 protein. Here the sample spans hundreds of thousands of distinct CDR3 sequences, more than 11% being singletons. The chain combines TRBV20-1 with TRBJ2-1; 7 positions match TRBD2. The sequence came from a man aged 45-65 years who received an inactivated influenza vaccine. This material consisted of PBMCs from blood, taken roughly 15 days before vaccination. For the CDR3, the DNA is TGCAGTGTAAGGGGAGGGTTCCCATACAATGAGCAGTTCTTC. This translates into CSVRGGFPYNEQFF.